This entry lists 26 T cell receptor beta chains sequenced from one sample in a study of PD-1 blockade in classical Hodgkin lymphoma. TCRdb's table, derived via immunoSEQ multiplex PCR, lists solely in-frame clones and lacks some. The sample contains over 60,000 clones, over 85% of which appear only once. Time point meaning: newly diagnosed, previously untreated cHL patient sample. Sequenced input: peripheral blood mononuclear cells (PBMCs). Every receptor here comes from a human donor with classical Hodgkin lymphoma.

This clone occurred once. V is TRBV9 and J is TRBJ2-7; 10 bases match TRBD2. Germline V gene sequence: CDR1 SGDLS, CDR2 YYNGEE. The CDR3 loop spans 15 amino acids. V gave up 0 bases and J gave up 0 bases; unmatched junction bases: 0. The CDR3 DNA reads TGTGCCAGCAGCGTAGGGACTAGCGGCTCCTACGAGCAGTACTTC. Its translation: CASSVGTSGSYEQYF.

This chain links TRBV4-1 with TRBJ2-1, with 7 nucleotides matching TRBD1. Germline V gene data show CDR1 as MGHRA and CDR2 as YSYEKL. V lost 0 bases to trimming and J lost 3 bases; unmatched junction nucleotides: 2. This CDR3 contains 15 residues. The CDR3 nucleotides are TGCGCCAGCAGCCAAGATCGGACAGGCTACAATGAGCAGTTCTTC. Its translation: CASSQDRTGYNEQFF.

This chain connects TRBV19 to TRBJ1-3; D may be TRBD1 (6 bases). Germline loops: CDR1 LNHDA, CDR2 SQIVND (reference sequence). The CDR3 is 15 residues long. The V and J ends lost 5 bases and 0 bases respectively, with 11 bases between them. The CDR3 sequence is CASSSRGASGNTIYF. The CDR3 DNA is TGTGCCAGTAGTTCCCGGGGGGCCTCTGGAAACACCATATATTTT.

The rearrangement links TRBV30 to TRBJ1-1, with D uncertain. The V and J ends lost 5 bases and 4 bases respectively, with 14 bases between them. CDR1 and CDR2 from the germline V gene are GTSNPN and SVGIG (reference sequence). This CDR3 has 13 residues. The CDR3 bases are TGTGCCTGGTCCCCAGGAGGGAGCACTGAAGCTTTCTTT. This codes for CAWSPGGSTEAFF.

There are a few counts of this clone. V usage is TRBV19 and J usage is TRBJ1-5, with a weak D call TRBD1 (6 bases). The V gene lost 2 bases and the J gene lost 4 bases, with 12 bases spanning the gap. In germline, CDR1 is LNHDA, CDR2 SQIVND (reference sequence). This CDR3 region has 15 residues. CDR3 nucleotide sequence: TGTGCCAGTAGTATAACAGGGACGGGAAATCAGCCCCAGCATTTT. Residues: CASSITGTGNQPQHF.

The chain combines TRBV25-1 with TRBJ1-4; D not certain. This CDR3 is 14 amino acids long. Trimming removed 4 bases at V and 2 bases at J, with 8 bases between. Germline assignment: CDR1 MGHDK and CDR2 SYGVNS. CDR3: CASSARDTNEKLFF. The CDR3 DNA follows: TGTGCCAGCAGTGCGAGGGATACTAATGAAAAACTGTTTTTT.

This clone came up once. The chain is built from TRBV10-1 and TRBJ2-7, with no clear D. The CDR3 is 13 amino acids. Germline assignment: CDR1 WNHNN and CDR2 SYGVQD (reference sequence). V dropped 6 bases and J dropped 0 bases, with 9 bases sitting between them. The CDR3 loop is CASSPGYSYEQYF. The CDR3 DNA reads as TGCGCCAGCAGCCCCGGATACTCCTACGAGCAGTACTTC.

The chain employs TRBV19 and TRBJ2-5; perhaps TRBD1 as D (6 bases). This CDR3 has 13 residues. The germline CDR1 and CDR2 sequences are LNHDA and SQIVND (reference sequence). V was pared by 6 bases and J by 1 base, with 9 bases between. CDR3 sequence reads: CASRPTGQETQYF. The CDR3 DNA follows: TGTGCCAGTAGGCCGACAGGCCAAGAGACCCAGTACTTC.

In its sample, this clone was seen a few times. The chain has TRBV13 and TRBJ1-2; tentatively, D is TRBD1 (6 bases). This CDR3 has 15 amino acids. Trimming pared 5 bases from V and 5 bases from J, leaving 18 bases between. CDR1 PRHDT and CDR2 FYEKMQ come from the germline V gene (reference sequence). The CDR3 protein is CASSRQQGVVYGYTF. DNA for the CDR3: TGTGCCAGCAGCCGGCAACAGGGCGTAGTTTATGGCTACACCTTC.

V is TRBV29-1 and J is TRBJ2-1; TRBD1 matches 7 bases. With V trimmed by 5 bases and J by 6 bases, 4 bases remained unmatched. This CDR3 spans 12 amino acids. The V gene's germline CDR1 is SQVTM and CDR2 ANQGSEA. Written as DNA, the CDR3 is TGCAGCGTTTCCGACAGGGTCAATGAGCAGTTCTTC. It specifies CSVSDRVNEQFF.

The chain is built from TRBV6-1 and TRBJ1-2; unclear D gene. The CDR3 is 12 residues long. Deletions cut 7 bases from V and 1 base from J, with 7 bases between. Per the germline V gene, CDR1 is MNHNS and CDR2 is SASEGT. The CDR3 spells CASNQHNYGYTF. In DNA form, the CDR3 reads TGTGCCAGCAACCAGCATAACTATGGCTACACCTTC.

By frequency in the sample, this clone is medium-sized. The gene calls are TRBV7-9 and TRBJ1-5; no reliable D call. The CDR3 loop spans 12 amino acids. V shed 5 bases and J shed 5 bases, with 7 bases lying between them. Germline loops: CDR1 SEHNR, CDR2 FQNEAQ (reference sequence). The CDR3, as DNA: TGTGCCAGCAGCGACTCTTATCAGCCCCAGCATTTT. This sequence encodes CASSDSYQPQHF. Full variable domain (missing parts from reference TRBV7-9 and TRBJ1-5): DTGVSQNPRHKITKRGQNVTFRCDPISEHNRLYWYRQTLGQGPEFLTYFQNEAQLEKSRLLSDRFSAERPKGSFSTLEIQRTEQGDSAMYLCASSDSYQPQHFGDGTRLSIL.

This clone was observed once. The V gene is TRBV6-5, the J gene TRBJ2-2, with D perhaps matching TRBD2 (6 bases). Germline V gives CDR1 MNHEY, CDR2 SVGAGI. The CDR3 is 15 residues long. V was cut by 8 bases and J by 1 base, with 14 bases left in between. DNA of the CDR3: TGTGCCAGCTCGTCGGCTAGCGAGAACACCGGGGAGCTGTTTTTT. Translated: CASSSASENTGELFF.

The chain has TRBV6-5 and TRBJ1-5; D remains ambiguous. The ends were cut back, 2 bases at V and 3 bases at J, with 5 bases in the middle. The CDR3 loop spans 13 amino acids. Germline CDR1 and CDR2: MNHEY and SVGAGI. CDR3 loop: CASSYSLNQPQHF. In DNA, the CDR3 is TGTGCCAGCAGTTACAGCCTCAATCAGCCCCAGCATTTT.

The chain joins TRBV11-2 to TRBJ2-5; TRBD2 might be the D (6 bases). Germline CDR1 and CDR2: SGHAT and FQNNGV. The CDR3 contains 13 residues. V was pared by 1 base and J by 5 bases, with 8 bases between. The DNA for the CDR3 is TGTGCCAGCAGCTTAGCGGGAGTGGAGACCCAGTACTTC. This codes for CASSLAGVETQYF.

This chain links TRBV9 with TRBJ2-5; TRBD2 matches at 8 bases. This CDR3 has 15 amino acids. Losses at the gene ends were 7 bases for V and 1 base for J; bases not matched to a gene: 9. Germline CDR1 reads SGDLS; CDR2 reads YYNGEE. CDR3 DNA: TGTGCCAGCCAGCGGGGGCGGCACACCCAAGAGACCCAGTACTTC. Translation: CASQRGRHTQETQYF. Filled out from reference TRBV9 and TRBJ2-5, the complete variable domain reads DSGVTQTPKHLITATGQRVTLRCSPRSGDLSVYWYQQSLDQGLQFLIQYYNGEERAKGNILERFSAQQFPDLHSELNLSSLELGDSALYFCASQRGRHTQETQYFGPGTRLLVL.

V is TRBV29-1 and J is TRBJ2-7; D may be TRBD1 or TRBD2 (5 bases each). Trimming pared 4 bases from V and 0 bases from J, leaving 10 bases between. The germline gives CDR1 SQVTM, CDR2 ANQGSEA. The CDR3 loop spans 13 amino acids. The CDR3 here is CSVAGTSSYEQYF. The CDR3 region has the DNA TGCAGCGTTGCCGGGACGTCCTCCTACGAGCAGTACTTC.

This chain connects TRBV7-9 to TRBJ2-3; TRBD2 is a possible D gene (6 bases). Germline CDR1 SEHNR, CDR2 FQNEAQ (reference sequence). V lost 6 bases, J lost 6 bases, and 19 bases lay in between. The CDR3 has 15 residues. DNA of the CDR3: TGTGCCAGCAGTTCCCCCCGACTAGTTCTGGATACGCAGTATTTT. Translation gives CASSSPRLVLDTQYF.

The chain joins TRBV6-1 to TRBJ1-6; possible D gene TRBD1, 5 bases. There are 13 residues in the CDR3. V was trimmed by 8 bases and J by 5 bases, leaving 10 bases between them. CDR1 is MNHNS and CDR2 is SASEGT in the germline V gene. The CDR3 spells CASLWGNNSPLHF. DNA of the CDR3: TGTGCCAGCCTATGGGGGAATAATTCACCCCTCCACTTT.

The CDR3 sequence is CASSVVTELLHYEQYF. CDR3 in DNA: TGTGCCAGCAGCGTAGTAACTGAGTTGTTGCACTACGAGCAGTACTTC. This chain links TRBV9 with TRBJ2-7; D unclear. CDR1 and CDR2 from the germline V gene are SGDLS and YYNGEE. V was clipped by 0 bases and J by 3 bases, with 16 bases between them. This CDR3 is built from 16 residues. Supplemented by reference TRBV9 and TRBJ2-7, the full variable domain reads DSGVTQTPKHLITATGQRVTLRCSPRSGDLSVYWYQQSLDQGLQFLIQYYNGEERAKGNILERFSAQQFPDLHSELNLSSLELGDSALYFCASSVVTELLHYEQYFGPGTRLTVT.

The table lists this clone with a few counts. The chain is built from TRBV19 and TRBJ1-1; 7 bases match TRBD1. The germline gives CDR1 LNHDA, CDR2 SQIVND (reference sequence). This CDR3 has 14 amino acids. Trimming cost V 6 bases and J 5 bases; bases outside gene matches: 9. The CDR3 protein is CASRRRTGVTEAFF. The CDR3 DNA sequence: TGTGCCAGTAGGAGGAGAACAGGGGTTACTGAAGCTTTCTTT.

This chain links TRBV5-5 with TRBJ2-2; D ambiguous. Germline V gene lookup returns CDR1 SGHKS and CDR2 YYEKEE (reference sequence). V lost 1 base and J lost 1, with 8 bases in between. The CDR3 is 15 residues long. CDR3 in amino acids: CASSLRAENTGELFF. The CDR3 DNA reads as TGTGCCAGCAGCTTGAGGGCAGAGAACACCGGGGAGCTGTTTTTT.

This clone appeared once. J is TRBJ1-1 and V is TRBV6-5; D is unresolved. CDR3 size: 13 residues. V dropped 0 bases and J dropped 3 bases, with 5 bases sitting between them. Germline V gene data show CDR1 as MNHEY and CDR2 as SVGAGI. CDR3 coding DNA: TGTGCCAGCAGTTACTCGAAAGACACTGAAGCTTTCTTT. This codes for CASSYSKDTEAFF.

The rearrangement uses TRBV5-1 and TRBJ2-1, with D tentatively TRBD2 (5 bases). V shed 4 bases and J shed 3 bases, with 14 bases lying between them. CDR3 length: 15 amino acids. Germline assignment: CDR1 SGHRS and CDR2 YFSETQ. CDR3 in amino acids: CASSPYDGDYNEQFF. The DNA for the CDR3 is TGCGCCAGCAGCCCCTACGACGGGGACTACAATGAGCAGTTCTTC.

The chain combines TRBV30 with TRBJ1-2; D remains ambiguous. V was shortened by 4 bases and J by 1 base, with 13 bases between the two germline ends. This CDR3 has 14 amino acids. Germline CDR1 and CDR2: GTSNPN and SVGIG (reference sequence). CDR3 sequence (DNA): TGTGCCTGGAACAAGCGGCCTAATAACTATGGCTACACCTTC. Encoded protein: CAWNKRPNNYGYTF.

The gene calls are TRBV28 and TRBJ2-5; D possibly corresponds to TRBD1 (6 bases). Deletions cut 3 bases from V and 5 bases from J, with 10 bases between. The CDR3 sequence is 13 residues long. CDR1 and CDR2 from the germline V gene are MDHEN and SYDVKM. The CDR3 sequence: CASSLSQGETQYF. The CDR3 bases are TGTGCCAGCAGTTTGTCCCAGGGGGAGACCCAGTACTTC.